This TCR beta chain came from a study of T-cell reconstitution after alpha-beta-depleted transplantation in children. Worth noting for this clonotype: Its antigen is unknown.

Unique molecular identifiers were incorporated during preparation of the TCRbeta library. TCRdb called the PCR reads again in MiXCR, with one record for every CDR3 protein. The data contain about 440,000 distinct CDR3 sequences, 43% of them singletons. The CDR3 sequence is 14 residues long. The V gene end was trimmed by 2 bases and the J gene end by 5 bases; junction bases not matched to a gene: 5. Per the germline V gene, CDR1 is DFQATT and CDR2 is SNEGSKA (reference sequence). Findings and limits, study-wide: Some patients owed their high day-60 TCRbeta diversity to surviving recipient T cells and thymic progenitors. About two months after transplant, alpha-beta T cells reportedly came from several hundred expanded graft clones. Newly produced T cells mostly provided counts and TCRbeta diversity after one year, as hyperexpanded clones declined.

This chain uses TRBV20-1 with TRBJ2-7, with 11 bases lining up with TRBD1. This clonotype originated in a girl aged 2 to 9 with aplastic anemia, due to receive a stem cell transplant. Here the sequenced sample was PBMCs, taken before TCRalphabeta/CD19-depleted stem cell transplant. CDR3 sequence: CSARRDRGTHEQYF. The DNA for the CDR3 is TGCAGTGCTAGACGGGACAGGGGGACCCACGAGCAGTACTTC.